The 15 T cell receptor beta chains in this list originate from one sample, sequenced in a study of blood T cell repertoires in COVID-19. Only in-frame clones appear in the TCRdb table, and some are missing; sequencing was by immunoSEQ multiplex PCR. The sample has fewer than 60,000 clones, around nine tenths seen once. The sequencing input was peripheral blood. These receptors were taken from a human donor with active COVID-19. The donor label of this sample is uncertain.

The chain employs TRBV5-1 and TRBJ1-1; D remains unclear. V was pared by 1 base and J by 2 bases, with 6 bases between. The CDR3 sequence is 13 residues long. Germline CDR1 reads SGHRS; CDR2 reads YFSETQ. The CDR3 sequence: CASSLITNTEAFF. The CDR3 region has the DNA TGCGCCAGCAGCTTGATCACAAACACTGAAGCTTTCTTT.

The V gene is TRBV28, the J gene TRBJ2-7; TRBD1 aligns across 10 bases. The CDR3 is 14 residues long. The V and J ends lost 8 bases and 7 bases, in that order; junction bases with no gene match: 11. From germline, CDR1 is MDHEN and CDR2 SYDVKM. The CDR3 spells CASFSTGGAWEQYF. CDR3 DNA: TGTGCCAGCTTTTCGACAGGGGGCGCGTGGGAGCAGTACTTC.

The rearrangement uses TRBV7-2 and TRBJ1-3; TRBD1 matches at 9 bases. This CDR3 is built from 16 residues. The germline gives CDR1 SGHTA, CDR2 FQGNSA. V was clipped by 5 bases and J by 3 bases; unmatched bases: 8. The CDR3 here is CASSPQGTGRGNTIYF. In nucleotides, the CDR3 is TGTGCCAGCAGCCCTCAGGGGACAGGGCGTGGAAACACCATATATTTT.

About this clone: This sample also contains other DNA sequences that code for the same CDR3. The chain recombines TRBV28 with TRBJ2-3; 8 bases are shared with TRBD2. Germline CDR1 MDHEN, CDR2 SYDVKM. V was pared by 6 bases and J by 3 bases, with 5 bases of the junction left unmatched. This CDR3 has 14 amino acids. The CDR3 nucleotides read TGTGCCAGCAGCTTCTTAGCGGGGACAGATACGCAGTATTTT. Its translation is CASSFLAGTDTQYF.

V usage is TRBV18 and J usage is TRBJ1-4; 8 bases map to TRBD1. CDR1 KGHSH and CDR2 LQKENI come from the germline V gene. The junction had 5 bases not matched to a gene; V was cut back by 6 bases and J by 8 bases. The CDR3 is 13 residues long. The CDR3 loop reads CASSQGQGEKLFF. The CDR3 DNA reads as TGTGCCAGCTCGCAAGGACAGGGCGAAAAACTGTTTTTT.

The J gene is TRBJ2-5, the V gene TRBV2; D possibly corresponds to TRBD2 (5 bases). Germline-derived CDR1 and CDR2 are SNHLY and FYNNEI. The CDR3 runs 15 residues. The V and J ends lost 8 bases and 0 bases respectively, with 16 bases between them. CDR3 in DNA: TGTGCCAGCGGTAGCGCCGGCTGGTACCAAGAGACCCAGTACTTC. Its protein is CASGSAGWYQETQYF.

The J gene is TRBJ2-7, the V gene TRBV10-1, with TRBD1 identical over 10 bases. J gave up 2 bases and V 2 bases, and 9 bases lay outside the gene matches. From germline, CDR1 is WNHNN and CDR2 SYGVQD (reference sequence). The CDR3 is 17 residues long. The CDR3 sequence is CASSEAGTGTGAYEQYF. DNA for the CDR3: TGCGCCAGCAGTGAGGCGGGAACCGGGACAGGGGCCTACGAGCAGTACTTC.

CDR3 loop: CASSGTSGAGTQYF. The CDR3 DNA reads TGTGCCAGCAGTGGGACTAGCGGGGCAGGAACCCAGTACTTC. V usage is TRBV2 and J usage is TRBJ2-5; 12 bases match TRBD2. CDR3 length equals 14 residues. Germline V gene sequence: CDR1 SNHLY, CDR2 FYNNEI. With 4 bases clipped from V and 8 bases from J, the junction kept 5 bases outside the gene matches.

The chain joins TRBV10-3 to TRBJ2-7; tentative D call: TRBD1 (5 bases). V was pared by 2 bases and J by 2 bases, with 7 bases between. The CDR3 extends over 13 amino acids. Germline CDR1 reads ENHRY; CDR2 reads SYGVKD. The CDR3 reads CAISETGPYEQYF. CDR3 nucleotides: TGTGCCATCAGTGAGACAGGACCCTACGAGCAGTACTTC.

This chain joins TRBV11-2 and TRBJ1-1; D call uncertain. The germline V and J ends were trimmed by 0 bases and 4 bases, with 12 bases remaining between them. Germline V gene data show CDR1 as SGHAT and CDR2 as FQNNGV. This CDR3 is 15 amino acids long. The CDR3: CASSLDSQSFTEAFF. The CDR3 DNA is TGTGCCAGCAGCTTAGATTCACAGTCGTTCACTGAAGCTTTCTTT. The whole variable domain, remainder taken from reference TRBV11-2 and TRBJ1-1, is EAGVAQSPRYKIIEKRQSVAFWCNPISGHATLYWYQQILGQGPKLLIQFQNNGVVDDSQLPKDRFSAERLKGVDSTLKIQPAKLEDSAVYLCASSLDSQSFTEAFFGQGTRLTVV.

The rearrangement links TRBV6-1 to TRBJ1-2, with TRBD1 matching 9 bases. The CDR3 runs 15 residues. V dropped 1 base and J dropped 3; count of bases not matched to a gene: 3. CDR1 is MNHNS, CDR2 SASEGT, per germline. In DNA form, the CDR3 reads TGTGCCAGCAGTGAAGGGGGACAGGGTCACTATGGCTACACCTTC. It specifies CASSEGGQGHYGYTF.

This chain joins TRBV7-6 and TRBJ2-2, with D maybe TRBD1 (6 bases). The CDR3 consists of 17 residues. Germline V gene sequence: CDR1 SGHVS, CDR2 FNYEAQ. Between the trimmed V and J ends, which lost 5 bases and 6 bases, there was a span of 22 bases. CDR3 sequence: CASSPRTEITLAGELFF. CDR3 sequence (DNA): TGTGCCAGCAGCCCTCGGACAGAAATCACACTGGCCGGGGAGCTGTTTTTT.

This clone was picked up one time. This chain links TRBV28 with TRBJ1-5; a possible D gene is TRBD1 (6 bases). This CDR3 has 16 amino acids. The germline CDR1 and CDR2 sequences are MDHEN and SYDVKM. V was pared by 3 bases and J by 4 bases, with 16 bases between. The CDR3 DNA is TGTGCCAGCAGTTTGATGGACAGAGAACCAAATCAGCCCCAGCATTTT. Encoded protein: CASSLMDREPNQPQHF.

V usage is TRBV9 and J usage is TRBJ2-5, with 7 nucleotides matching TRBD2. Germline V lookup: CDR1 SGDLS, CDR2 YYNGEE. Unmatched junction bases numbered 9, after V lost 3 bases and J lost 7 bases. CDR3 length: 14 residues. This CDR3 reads CASSGIGGTGTQYF. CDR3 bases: TGTGCCAGCAGCGGGATCGGGGGGACGGGGACCCAGTACTTC.

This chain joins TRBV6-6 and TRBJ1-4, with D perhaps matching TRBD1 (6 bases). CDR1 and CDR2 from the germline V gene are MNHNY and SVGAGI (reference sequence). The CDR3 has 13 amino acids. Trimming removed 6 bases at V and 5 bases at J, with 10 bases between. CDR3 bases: TGTGCCAGCAGAAGAGGACAGAATGAAAAACTGTTTTTT. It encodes CASRRGQNEKLFF.